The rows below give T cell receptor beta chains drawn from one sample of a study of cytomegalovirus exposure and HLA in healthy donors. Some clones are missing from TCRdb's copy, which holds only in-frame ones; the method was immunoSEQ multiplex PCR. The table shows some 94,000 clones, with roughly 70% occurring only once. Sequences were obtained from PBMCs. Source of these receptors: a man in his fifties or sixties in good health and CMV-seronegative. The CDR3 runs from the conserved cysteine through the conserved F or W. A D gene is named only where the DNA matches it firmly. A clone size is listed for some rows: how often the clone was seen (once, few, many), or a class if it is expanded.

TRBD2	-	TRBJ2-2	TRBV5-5	CASTRIAGGAGELFF	TGTGCCAGCACCCGGATAGCGGGAGGCGCCGGGGAGCTGTTTTTT
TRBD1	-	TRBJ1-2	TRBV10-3	CAIKQGAQIYGYTF	TGTGCCATCAAACAGGGGGCGCAAATATATGGCTACACCTTC
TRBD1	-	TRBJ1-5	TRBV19	CASRTGGVSNQPQHF	TGTGCCAGTAGAACAGGGGGAGTTAGCAATCAGCCCCAGCATTTT
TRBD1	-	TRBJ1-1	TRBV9	CASSVASAGGNTEAFF	TGTGCCAGCAGCGTAGCCAGTGCAGGGGGGAACACTGAAGCTTTCTTT
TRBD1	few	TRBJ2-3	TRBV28	CASSPETGPRGTDTQYF	TGTGCCAGCAGTCCCGAGACAGGGCCTCGAGGCACAGATACGCAGTATTTT
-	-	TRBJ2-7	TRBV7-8	CASSFLWYEQYF	TGTGCCAGCAGCTTCCTATGGTACGAGCAGTACTTC
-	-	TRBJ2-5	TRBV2	CASSENPGWSGETQYF	TGTGCCAGCAGTGAAAACCCGGGGTGGTCCGGGGAGACCCAGTACTTC
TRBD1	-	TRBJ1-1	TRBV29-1	CSGTSLGQGGPQEAFF	TGCAGCGGCACAAGTCTGGGACAGGGGGGTCCTCAGGAAGCTTTCTTT
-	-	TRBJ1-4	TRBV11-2	CASSLGQGSEKLFF	TGTGCCAGCAGCTTAGGGCAGGGCAGTGAAAAACTGTTTTTT
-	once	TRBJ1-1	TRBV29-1	CSVISGNTEAFF	TGCAGCGTTATCAGCGGGAACACTGAAGCTTTCTTT
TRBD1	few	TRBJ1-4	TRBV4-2	CASSQDGTANEKLFF	TGTGCCAGCAGCCAAGATGGGACAGCGAATGAAAAACTGTTTTTT
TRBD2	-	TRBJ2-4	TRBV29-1	CSVAGTSGAKNIQYF	TGCAGCGTCGCGGGGACTAGCGGAGCCAAAAACATTCAGTACTTC
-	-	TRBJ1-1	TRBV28	CARSLGKRGHGEAFF	TGTGCCAGGTCCCTGGGGAAGAGGGGACATGGTGAAGCTTTCTTT
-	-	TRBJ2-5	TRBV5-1	CASSSSSRLETQYF	TGCGCCAGCAGCTCTAGCAGTCGTCTGGAGACCCAGTACTTC
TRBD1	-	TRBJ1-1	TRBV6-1	CASSEQGANTEAFF	TGTGCCAGCAGTGAACAGGGGGCTAACACTGAAGCTTTCTTT
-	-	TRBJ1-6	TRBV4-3	CASSQDGQHRSPLHF	TGCGCCAGCAGCCAAGATGGGCAGCACCGGTCACCCCTCCACTTT
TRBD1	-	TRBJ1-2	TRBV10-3	CAISEVGTGTRVLDGYTF	TGTGCCATCAGTGAGGTCGGGACAGGGACAAGGGTATTGGATGGCTACACCTTC
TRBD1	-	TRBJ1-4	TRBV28	CASSFSGTGDEKLFF	TGTGCCAGCAGTTTCTCCGGGACAGGGGATGAAAAACTGTTTTTT